The clone carrying this TCR beta chain occurred a few times. The antigen is not known. The CDR3 length is 13 residues. V lost 0 bases, J lost 6 bases, and 8 bases lay in between. The germline V gene has CDR1 SGHTA and CDR2 FQGTGA. This record belongs to a study of regulatory T cells in long-lasting Graves disease. With iRepertoire HTBI primers and Arm-PCR of CDR3 regions, TCR beta libraries were built. TCRdb reprocessed the multiplex PCR reads via MiXCR and lists one record per CDR3 protein. This table holds a few hundred thousand distinct CDR3 sequences, roughly 21% found once. Study-wide results and limits: Persistent disease exhibited a predilection for TRBV28, TRBJ1-2 and TRBJ2-5.

The time point was: persistent/refractory GD, antithyroid drugs over 5 years with positive TRAb. The TCR library was made from RNA that had been extracted from PBMCs in TRIzol. The material sequenced was peripheral blood mononuclear cells (PBMCs), taken when the disease was refractory, from a patient treated with antithyroid drugs. This clonotype was obtained from a female donor with Graves disease. The chain carries TRBV7-3 and TRBJ1-1; D may be TRBD1 (5 bases). The CDR3 DNA follows: TGTGCCAGCAGCTTAACGCTAGGGGCTGAAGCTTTCTTT. This gives the protein CASSLTLGAEAFF.